A selection of T cell receptor beta chains follows, all from one sample in a study of shared clonotypes between healthy human individuals. The table came from immunoSEQ multiplex PCR; TCRdb's copy has only in-frame clones and leaves some out. The data show about 2.3 million clones, over 85% seen once. Sequences were obtained from naive CD4+ T cells from PBMCs. The receptor set was obtained from a man aged 18 to 29 in good health. Some clones in this sample may be carry-over from other donors' samples. CDR3s include the opening cysteine and the closing phenylalanine or tryptophan. The D gene is left open where the match is weak. Clone sizes are given selectively: once, few, many, or a class where the clone is expanded.

clone size,D gene,J gene,V gene,CDR3 protein,CDR3 DNA
NA,NA,TRBJ2-7,TRBV28,CASSLRLAYEQYF,TGTGCCAGCAGTTTGAGGCTAGCCTACGAGCAGTACTTC
NA,TRBD2,TRBJ2-2,TRBV11-1,CASSSLGGSITGELFF,TGTGCCAGCAGCTCACTCGGGGGGAGCATCACCGGGGAGCTGTTTTTT
NA,NA,TRBJ2-7,TRBV18,CASSPTIQGSYEQYF,TGTGCCAGCTCACCAACAATACAGGGCTCCTACGAGCAGTACTTC
NA,NA,TRBJ1-2,TRBV15,CATSKRGDYAYTF,TGTGCCACCAGCAAGCGAGGGGATTATGCCTACACCTTC
NA,NA,TRBJ1-5,TRBV28,CASRTGQPNQPQHF,TGTGCCAGCAGAACGGGACAACCCAATCAGCCCCAGCATTTT
NA,NA,TRBJ2-5,TRBV5-4,CASSRTGWQETQYF,TGTGCCAGCAGCCGTACAGGGTGGCAAGAGACCCAGTACTTC
NA,TRBD2,TRBJ2-7,TRBV27,CASSREGLIRYEQYF,TGTGCCAGCAGTCGGGAGGGACTGATCCGATACGAGCAGTACTTC
once,TRBD2,TRBJ2-7,TRBV7-8,CASSSRDYSYEQYF,TGTGCCAGCAGCTCCCGGGACTACTCCTACGAGCAGTACTTC
NA,NA,TRBJ1-2,TRBV29-1,CSAKPRDTSHGYTF,TGCAGCGCTAAGCCCCGGGACACCAGTCACGGCTACACCTTC
NA,NA,TRBJ2-1,TRBV6-6,CASSYPPPSVQFF,TGTGCCAGCAGTTACCCCCCTCCGAGCGTGCAGTTCTTC
NA,TRBD1,TRBJ1-5,TRBV5-8,CASSFRGRGQPQHF,TGTGCCAGCAGCTTTCGAGGCAGGGGGCAGCCCCAGCATTTT
NA,NA,TRBJ1-2,TRBV5-4,CASSLVPGSRGYTF,TGTGCCAGCAGCTTGGTGCCGGGGTCAAGGGGCTACACCTTC
NA,NA,TRBJ1-1,TRBV5-1,CASSLGFSTEAFF,TGCGCCAGCAGCTTGGGGTTCTCCACTGAAGCTTTCTTT
NA,NA,TRBJ2-7,TRBV19,CASSIGRSSYEQYF,TGTGCCAGTAGTATAGGCAGAAGCTCCTACGAGCAGTACTTC
NA,NA,TRBJ1-3,TRBV2,CASSNRVNSGNTIYF,TGTGCCAGCAGTAATAGGGTGAACTCTGGAAACACCATATATTTT
NA,NA,TRBJ2-7,TRBV7-8,CASSLRFGSGYEQYF,TGTGCCAGCAGCTTACGGTTTGGCAGCGGCTACGAGCAGTACTTC
NA,TRBD1,TRBJ2-3,TRBV19,CASSPDPRDRGLQTQYF,TGTGCCAGTAGTCCAGACCCCCGGGACAGGGGTTTGCAAACGCAGTATTTT
NA,NA,TRBJ2-7,TRBV5-4,CASSLVGGSSYEQYF,TGTGCCAGCAGCTTGGTTGGGGGGAGCTCCTACGAGCAGTACTTC
NA,NA,TRBJ1-1,TRBV4-3,CASSPRVTNTEAFF,TGCGCCAGCAGCCCGCGGGTTACCAACACTGAAGCTTTCTTT
NA,NA,TRBJ2-7,TRBV4-2,CASSQDWPYEQYF,TGTGCCAGCAGCCAAGATTGGCCCTACGAGCAGTACTTC
NA,TRBD2,TRBJ2-1,TRBV5-1,CASSLTSEQFF,TGCGCCAGCAGCCTGACTAGCGAGCAGTTCTTC
NA,NA,TRBJ1-4,TRBV2,CASSVQRNEKLFF,TGTGCCAGCAGTGTACAGCGTAATGAAAAACTGTTTTTT
NA,NA,TRBJ2-5,TRBV5-1,CASSVAGQETQYF,TGCGCCAGCAGCGTGGCAGGCCAAGAGACCCAGTACTTC
NA,NA,TRBJ2-5,TRBV2,CASSVNREGTQYF,TGTGCCAGCAGTGTTAACCGAGAGGGGACCCAGTACTTC
NA,NA,TRBJ2-1,TRBV7-9,CAIRNEQFF,TGTGCCATAAGAAATGAGCAGTTCTTC
NA,NA,TRBJ1-2,TRBV15,CATSRDRGQGYGYTF,TGTGCCACCAGCAGAGATCGAGGGCAGGGATATGGCTACACCTTC
NA,TRBD2,TRBJ2-2,TRBV7-9,CASSFTSGVTGELFF,TGTGCCAGCAGCTTTACTAGCGGAGTTACCGGGGAGCTGTTTTTT
NA,TRBD2,TRBJ2-5,TRBV18,CASSRTSRETQYF,TGTGCCAGCTCACGGACTAGTCGGGAGACCCAGTACTTC
NA,TRBD2,TRBJ2-7,TRBV2,CASSDRGSASGEQYF,TGTGCCAGCAGTGACCGCGGGAGCGCCTCAGGGGAGCAGTACTTC
NA,TRBD1,TRBJ2-2,TRBV19,CASSTHSLGTGMNTGELFF,TGTGCCAGTAGTACCCATAGCCTCGGGACAGGGATGAACACCGGGGAGCTGTTTTTT
NA,NA,TRBJ2-1,TRBV10-3,CAIRITGGWEQFF,TGTGCCATCAGGATAACAGGTGGATGGGAGCAGTTCTTC
NA,NA,TRBJ1-1,TRBV5-4,CASSWDVGRNTEAFF,TGTGCCAGCAGCTGGGATGTGGGGCGGAACACTGAAGCTTTCTTT
NA,NA,TRBJ1-3,TRBV7-8,CASSPLGTRNTIYF,TGTGCCAGCAGCCCCCTGGGCACCCGAAACACCATATATTTT
few,NA,TRBJ1-4,TRBV7-6,CASSPGGNNEKLFF,TGTGCCAGCAGCCCGGGGGGTAATAATGAAAAACTGTTTTTT
NA,NA,TRBJ1-2,TRBV15,CATSSRQEPLEGYTF,TGTGCCACCAGCAGCCGACAGGAACCCCTAGAAGGCTACACCTTC
NA,TRBD1,TRBJ2-7,TRBV4-1,CASSQGSQGAGEQYF,TGCGCCAGCAGCCAAGGATCCCAGGGGGCCGGCGAGCAGTACTTC
NA,NA,TRBJ2-7,TRBV6-1,CASRAGGPRVGEQYF,TGTGCCAGCAGAGCGGGTGGGCCCCGGGTTGGCGAGCAGTACTTC
NA,NA,TRBJ2-5,TRBV7-7,CASSLVSTGETQYF,TGTGCCAGCAGCTTAGTTTCGACCGGAGAGACCCAGTACTTC
NA,NA,TRBJ1-1,TRBV7-2,CASSLVGAGANTEAFF,TGTGCCAGCAGCTTAGTGGGGGCGGGCGCGAACACTGAAGCTTTCTTT
once,NA,TRBJ2-5,TRBV29-1,CSPDRLGETQYF,TGCAGCCCAGACCGGCTGGGGGAGACCCAGTACTTC
NA,NA,TRBJ2-2,TRBV28,CASSPWTVTNTGELFF,TGTGCCAGCAGTCCATGGACAGTTACGAACACCGGGGAGCTGTTTTTT
once,NA,TRBJ2-1,TRBV5-1,CASSLSVGGGFNEQFF,TGCGCCAGCAGCTTGAGTGTCGGAGGAGGATTTAATGAGCAGTTCTTC
NA,TRBD1,TRBJ2-1,TRBV15,CATSSRTGNEQFF,TGTGCCACCAGCAGCCGGACAGGCAATGAGCAGTTCTTC
once,NA,TRBJ1-3,TRBV5-4,CASSLPPGNTIYF,TGTGCCAGCAGCTTGCCCCCTGGAAACACCATATATTTT
NA,NA,TRBJ2-7,TRBV7-9,CASSPTYGGSYEQYF,TGTGCCAGCAGCCCGACGTATGGGGGGTCCTACGAGCAGTACTTC
NA,NA,TRBJ2-3,TRBV19,CASSWGRGAADTQYF,TGTGCCAGTAGTTGGGGCAGGGGGGCCGCAGATACGCAGTATTTT
once,NA,TRBJ2-5,TRBV2,CASREEVETQYF,TGTGCCAGCAGGGAAGAAGTTGAGACCCAGTACTTC
NA,TRBD1,TRBJ1-3,TRBV28,CASSLFQGACF,TGTGCCAGCAGTTTATTTCAGGGGGCATGTTTT
NA,NA,TRBJ2-7,TRBV7-2,CASSLTRNSYEQYF,TGTGCCAGCAGCTTAACACGGAACTCCTACGAGCAGTACTTC
NA,NA,TRBJ2-5,TRBV6-6,CASSSQETQYF,TGTGCCAGCAGTAGTCAAGAGACCCAGTACTTC
NA,NA,TRBJ2-7,TRBV28,CASRSASYEQYF,TGTGCCAGCAGGTCCGCCTCCTACGAGCAGTACTTC
NA,NA,TRBJ1-1,TRBV10-3,CAIRKNEGTEAFF,TGTGCCATCAGAAAGAATGAAGGGACTGAAGCTTTCTTT
NA,TRBD2,TRBJ2-2,TRBV5-1,CASSSGLAGVTGELFF,TGCGCCAGCAGCTCCGGACTAGCGGGCGTTACCGGGGAGCTGTTTTTT
NA,NA,TRBJ1-1,TRBV5-1,CASSLTTERNTEAFF,TGCGCCAGCAGCTTAACCACAGAGAGAAACACTGAAGCTTTCTTT
NA,NA,TRBJ2-7,TRBV7-9,CASSSLKDGLYEQYF,TGTGCCAGCAGCTCCCTAAAGGACGGACTCTACGAGCAGTACTTC
NA,NA,TRBJ2-3,TRBV4-1,CASSHPFGGSSTDTQYF,TGCGCCAGCAGCCACCCTTTCGGGGGATCTAGCACAGATACGCAGTATTTT
few,NA,TRBJ1-2,TRBV2,CASTLQGTF,TGTGCCAGCACCCTACAGGGAACCTTC
NA,NA,TRBJ2-5,TRBV5-4,CASSLGTSGETQYF,TGTGCCAGCAGCTTGGGGACAAGTGGGGAGACCCAGTACTTC